This note documents a single T cell receptor (beta chain) sequence. The antigen it recognizes is unknown. No much larger clone is present one base from it, and per-base qualities are unavailable. The sample is drawn from a study of technical replicates of blood from a handful of donors (dated 2017 in TCRdb). The library came from the immunoSEQ multiplex PCR assay. What TCRdb holds here is the immuneACCESS table cut down to in-frame rearrangements. Part of the clones is not present; checked against another copy, under half of the missing clones reflect an unresolved V gene, and the others are unexplained. The sample profile shows fewer than 100,000 clones; approximately 94% of them were found once. Clones ranked in the top ten supply roughly 0.35% of the sample. Trimming costs V 7 bases and J 4 bases, and their ends lie 13 bases apart. Including the terminal cysteine and phenylalanine, the CDR3 comprises 13 residues. Only CDR3 DNA remains: 39 bases, in frame from the first base. Reading the germline V gene (reference sequence) gives CDR1 MNHEY and CDR2 SMNVEV.

The chain couples TRBV27 to TRBJ1-1; matching of 5 bases hints at TRBD1 as the D gene. Sequenced sample: T cells isolated from PBMCs. The sequence was collected from a human donor in good health. The DNA sequence is given as TGTGCCAGCAACTTGGGGCTTGGCACTGAAGCTTTCTTT. It codes for CASNLGLGTEAFF.